Listed below are T cell receptor beta chains from one sample, sequenced in a study of shared clonotypes between healthy human individuals. Using immunoSEQ multiplex PCR, the repertoire was profiled, and TCRdb retains in-frame clones only, with some absent. The sample contains hundreds of thousands of clones, 96% of which appear only once. What was sequenced was naive CD4+ T cells sorted from blood. These receptors originate from a woman in her twenties or thirties in good health. Both conserved end residues are part of each CDR3. The order of the fields is V gene, J gene, CDR3 protein.

V: TRBV10-1
J: TRBJ1-1
CDR3: CASSVDRVSTEAFF

V: TRBV27
J: TRBJ2-3
CDR3: CASSPQARGTDTQYF

V: TRBV7-2
J: TRBJ1-5
CDR3: CASSFSTDQPQHF

V: TRBV7-3
J: TRBJ2-5
CDR3: CASSSQGAGETQYF

V: TRBV7-8
J: TRBJ2-1
CDR3: CASSPLADEQFF

V: TRBV5-1
J: TRBJ2-1
CDR3: CASSPDPNISYNEQFF

V: TRBV6-4
J: TRBJ1-5
CDR3: CASRRQGQRGNQPQHF

V: TRBV27
J: TRBJ2-1
CDR3: CASSGGGLAGSINEQFF

V: TRBV19
J: TRBJ1-1
CDR3: CASQFRTGGTEAFF

V: TRBV29-1
J: TRBJ2-7
CDR3: CSVEDLPQGHEQYF

V: TRBV5-1
J: TRBJ2-5
CDR3: CASSLVQGAVETQYF

V: TRBV5-1
J: TRBJ2-2
CDR3: CASSIDTGELFF

V: TRBV14
J: TRBJ2-7
CDR3: CASSHGRVYPSSYEQYF

V: TRBV6-1
J: TRBJ2-7
CDR3: CASSEWRGSYEQYF

V: TRBV6-6
J: TRBJ1-6
CDR3: CASSRASGNENSPLHF

V: TRBV28
J: TRBJ2-2
CDR3: CASGTSGSMNTGELFF

V: TRBV19
J: TRBJ1-5
CDR3: CASSPSRGLQPQHF

V: TRBV6-1
J: TRBJ2-1
CDR3: CASSEEGYNEQFF

V: TRBV7-8
J: TRBJ2-4
CDR3: CASSFIKREGRAKNIQYF

V: TRBV7-8
J: TRBJ2-3
CDR3: CASSPPRVGDTQYF

V: TRBV7-3
J: TRBJ2-7
CDR3: CASSPDGSPYEQYF

V: TRBV28
J: TRBJ2-5
CDR3: CATHPLARQETQYF

V: TRBV20-1
J: TRBJ1-2
CDR3: CSAAQNYGYTF

V: TRBV11-2
J: TRBJ2-7
CDR3: CASSLGRNYEQYF

V: TRBV28
J: TRBJ2-1
CDR3: CASSPARRGRVKNEQFF

V: TRBV6-4
J: TRBJ2-1
CDR3: CASSDQPGSYNEQFF

V: TRBV28
J: TRBJ1-5
CDR3: CASSFGQLGQPQHF

V: TRBV5-6
J: TRBJ1-3
CDR3: CASSDAGSLSGNTIYF

V: TRBV7-7
J: TRBJ2-7
CDR3: CASSPKRLAGIYEQYF

V: TRBV5-1
J: TRBJ1-5
CDR3: CASSTGQDNQPQHF

V: TRBV19
J: TRBJ2-2
CDR3: CASSLGRTSGRVPGTGELFF

V: TRBV18
J: TRBJ2-7
CDR3: CASSPASGTAYEQYF

V: TRBV5-5
J: TRBJ2-4
CDR3: CASSSGTGRAKNIQYF

V: TRBV29-1
J: TRBJ2-7
CDR3: CSVGGGGRYEQYF

V: TRBV28
J: TRBJ2-2
CDR3: CASSLSGLAGFTGELFF

V: TRBV28
J: TRBJ2-7
CDR3: CASSPYPRGGRIYEQYF

V: TRBV4-2
J: TRBJ1-5
CDR3: CASSQEKGMGDSNQPQHF

V: TRBV7-9
J: TRBJ2-5
CDR3: CASSRGLAGGLNQETQYF

V: TRBV5-4
J: TRBJ2-1
CDR3: CASSSGTGRYNEQFF

V: TRBV7-9
J: TRBJ1-2
CDR3: CASSPDSNYGYTF

V: TRBV28
J: TRBJ2-1
CDR3: CASSLPQGLEQFF

V: TRBV6-5
J: TRBJ2-5
CDR3: CASRTGTGLQETQYF

V: TRBV21-1
J: TRBJ2-6
CDR3: CASSKVRGTSGANVLTF

V: TRBV4-1
J: TRBJ1-1
CDR3: CASSQDVPTEAFF

V: TRBV5-1
J: TRBJ2-3
CDR3: CASSRGESTDTQYF

V: TRBV19
J: TRBJ1-1
CDR3: CASLAQGATEAFF

V: TRBV29-1
J: TRBJ2-1
CDR3: CSVEWDASRFF

V: TRBV7-8
J: TRBJ2-1
CDR3: CASSLGGSRYNEQFF

V: TRBV28
J: TRBJ2-7
CDR3: CASSFTGQYEQYF

V: TRBV10-2
J: TRBJ2-7
CDR3: CASRSTGAHFYEQYF

V: TRBV6-6
J: TRBJ2-7
CDR3: CASSPQGSISYEQYF

V: TRBV11-2
J: TRBJ2-1
CDR3: CASRPTSGWVNEQFF

V: TRBV5-1
J: TRBJ2-3
CDR3: CASSSGPSTDTQYF